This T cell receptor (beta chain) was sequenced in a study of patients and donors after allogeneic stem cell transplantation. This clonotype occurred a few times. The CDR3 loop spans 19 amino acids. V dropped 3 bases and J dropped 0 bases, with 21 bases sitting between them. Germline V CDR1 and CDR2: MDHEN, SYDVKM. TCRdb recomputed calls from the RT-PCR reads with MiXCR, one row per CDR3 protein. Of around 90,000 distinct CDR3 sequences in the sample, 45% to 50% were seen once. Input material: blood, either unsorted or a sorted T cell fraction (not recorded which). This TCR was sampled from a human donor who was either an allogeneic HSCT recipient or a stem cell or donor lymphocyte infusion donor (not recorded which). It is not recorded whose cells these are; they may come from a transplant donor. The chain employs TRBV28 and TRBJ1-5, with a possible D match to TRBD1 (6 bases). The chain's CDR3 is CASSFRLGAGMYSNQPQHF. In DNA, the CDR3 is TGTGCCAGCAGTTTTAGGTTGGGGGCAGGAATGTATAGCAATCAGCCCCAGCATTTT.